Below, 29 T cell receptor beta chains from the same sample are listed, as sequenced in a study of identical twins. TCRdb reprocessed the 5' RACE reads with MiXCR, giving one entry per CDR3 protein. The sample consists of fewer than 250,000 distinct CDR3 sequences, approximately 6.8% of them appearing once. Another study also made use of these data, one on yellow fever vaccine responses in identical twins.

Sequenced input: CD8+ T cells sorted from blood. These receptor sequences come from a woman between 18 and 30 years old in good health.

This clonotype was observed a few times. The V gene is TRBV4-2, the J gene TRBJ2-1, with 7 bases that match TRBD1. CDR3 length: 18 residues. J lost 4 bases, V lost 0 bases, and 12 bases had no gene match. The germline CDR1 and CDR2 sequences are LGHNA and YNFKEQ. The CDR3 region is CASSQEYSEGQTYNEQFF. The CDR3 DNA follows: TGTGCCAGCAGCCAAGAATATAGTGAGGGACAGACGTACAATGAGCAGTTCTTC.

The chain recombines TRBV4-1 with TRBJ2-1; 9 bases are a match to TRBD2. CDR3 size: 16 residues. Germline CDR1 is MGHRA and CDR2 is YSYEKL. The V gene end was trimmed by 0 bases and the J gene end by 8 bases; junction bases not matched to a gene: 8. The CDR3 sequence is CASSQEAAGGGYEQFF. The CDR3 DNA follows: TGCGCCAGCAGCCAAGAGGCTGCGGGAGGGGGGTATGAGCAGTTCTTC.

This clonotype occurred a few times. The chain combines TRBV7-9 with TRBJ1-1; TRBD1 is a possible D gene (5 bases). CDR1 SEHNR and CDR2 FQNEAQ come from the germline V gene (reference sequence). CDR3 length equals 15 residues. V was clipped by 3 bases and J by 0 bases, with 11 bases between them. Here the CDR3 reads CASSFNRYMNTEAFF. In nucleotides, the CDR3 is TGTGCCAGCAGCTTTAACAGGTATATGAACACTGAAGCTTTCTTT.

This clonotype was counted only a few times. The chain links TRBV2 to TRBJ2-3; TRBD2 matches at 10 bases. This CDR3 is 15 amino acids long. Trimming cost V 7 bases and J 0 bases; bases outside gene matches: 4. Germline-derived CDR1 and CDR2 are SNHLY and FYNNEI. This CDR3 is CASNGLAASTDTQYF. CDR3 DNA: TGTGCCAGCAATGGACTAGCGGCAAGCACAGATACGCAGTATTTT.

The rearrangement joins TRBV28 to TRBJ2-5, with 8 bases matching TRBD1. The CDR3 length is 17 residues. V lost 6 bases, J lost 2 bases, and 14 bases stayed unmatched. Per germline, CDR1 MDHEN and CDR2 SYDVKM. The CDR3 is CASSTSTDRVGQETQYF. DNA of the CDR3: TGTGCCAGCAGCACCTCGACGGACAGGGTTGGACAAGAGACCCAGTACTTC.

In its sample, this clonotype was seen many times. The chain combines TRBV5-1 with TRBJ1-2; D perhaps matches TRBD1 (6 bases). This CDR3 region has 17 residues. Germline V gene data show CDR1 as SGHRS and CDR2 as YFSETQ. Between the trimmed V and J ends, which lost 3 bases and 6 bases, there was a span of 24 bases. The CDR3 DNA is TGCGCCAGCAGCTGGACACAGGGAAACGGGATTATTGATGGCTACACCTTC. Protein product: CASSWTQGNGIIDGYTF.

This clonotype was recorded many times. The chain joins TRBV28 to TRBJ2-1; TRBD1 or TRBD2 may be the D gene (6 bases each). The ends were cut back, 3 bases at V and 7 bases at J, with 10 bases in the middle. Germline CDR1 is MDHEN and CDR2 is SYDVKM. The CDR3 runs 13 residues. Written as DNA, the CDR3 is TGTGCCAGCAGTTTTGAAGGGGGGAATGAGCAGTTCTTC. The encoded protein is CASSFEGGNEQFF.

The chain employs TRBV2 and TRBJ2-1; D is possibly TRBD1 or TRBD2 (5 bases each). Trimming took 4 bases from V and 3 from J, leaving 16 bases between them. Looked up from germline, CDR1 is SNHLY and CDR2 is FYNNEI. The CDR3 consists of 16 residues. For the CDR3, the DNA is TGTGCCAGCAGTGTGGGACGATCGACGTTCTACAATGAGCAGTTCTTC. The encoded protein is CASSVGRSTFYNEQFF.

The chain recombines TRBV20-1 with TRBJ2-4; D is uncertain. The germline V gene has CDR1 DFQATT and CDR2 SNEGSKA (reference sequence). The germline V and J ends were trimmed by 3 bases and 8 bases, with 17 bases remaining between them. This CDR3 is built from 14 residues. This chain's CDR3 is CSASNRENGHIQYF. DNA for the CDR3: TGCAGTGCTAGTAATAGGGAAAACGGCCACATTCAGTACTTC.

The V call is TRBV7-8, the J call TRBJ2-1; tentatively, D is TRBD1 or TRBD2 (5 bases each). This CDR3 is 16 amino acids long. CDR1 and CDR2 (germline): SGHVS, FQNEAQ. V gave up 5 bases and J gave up 0 bases, with 14 bases separating them. The CDR3: CASSPLGDSSYNEQFF. DNA for the CDR3: TGTGCCAGCAGCCCCTTGGGGGATAGCTCCTACAATGAGCAGTTCTTC.

This chain joins TRBV11-2 and TRBJ2-2, with 7 bases fitting TRBD1. The V and J ends lost 4 bases and 1 base, in that order; junction bases with no gene match: 12. The CDR3 runs 18 residues. CDR1 and CDR2 (germline): SGHAT, FQNNGV. The CDR3 nucleotides are TGTGCCAGCAGCTCTTTCCCCTCCGGGACAGAGAACACCGGGGAGCTGTTTTTT. Protein: CASSSFPSGTENTGELFF.

The genes are TRBV7-8 and TRBJ2-7; D possibly corresponds to TRBD2 (6 bases). V was cut by 1 base and J by 2 bases, with 18 bases left in between. Looked up from germline, CDR1 is SGHVS and CDR2 is FQNEAQ. CDR3 length: 17 residues. DNA for the CDR3: TGTGCCAGCAGCTTAGGCCTTGGCGGGGAGATCCCCTACGAGCAGTACGTC. Its translation is CASSLGLGGEIPYEQYV.

This clonotype was detected only a few times. This chain links TRBV5-6 with TRBJ2-5; D is possibly TRBD2 (5 bases). V was pared by 8 bases and J by 3 bases, with 8 bases between. The germline CDR1 and CDR2 sequences are SGHDT and YYEEEE. This CDR3 comprises 11 residues. The CDR3 protein is CARRRKETQYF. The DNA of the CDR3 is TGTGCCAGGAGGAGGAAAGAGACCCAGTACTTC.

This clonotype was counted between two and nine times. The chain combines TRBV4-1 with TRBJ2-3, with 10 bases identical to TRBD2. This CDR3 is 16 amino acids long. Unmatched junction bases numbered 5, after V lost 2 bases and J lost 3 bases. Germline V gene data show CDR1 as MGHRA and CDR2 as YSYEKL. The chain's CDR3 is CASSQPPSGSTDTQYF. CDR3 in DNA: TGCGCCAGCAGCCAACCCCCTAGCGGGAGTACAGATACGCAGTATTTT.

Ten or more counts support this clonotype. The DNA for the CDR3 is TGCAGCGTTGAAGGGAGGGCGGGAAGCTCCTACAATGAGCAGTTCTTC. Its translation: CSVEGRAGSSYNEQFF. The V and J genes are TRBV29-1 and TRBJ2-1, with TRBD2 as a possible D gene (6 bases). The ends were cut back, 1 base at V and 0 bases at J, with 13 bases in the middle. The CDR3 is made up of 16 amino acids. Germline V CDR1 and CDR2: SQVTM, ANQGSEA.

V gene TRBV5-6 combines with J gene TRBJ2-7; D is possibly TRBD1 or TRBD2 (6 bases each). Germline lookup yields CDR1 SGHDT and CDR2 YYEEEE. CDR3 length: 13 amino acids. V lost 0 bases and J 6 bases, leaving 10 bases between the germline ends. The CDR3 is CASSLGGASEQYF. CDR3 in DNA: TGTGCCAGCAGCTTGGGGGGGGCTTCCGAGCAGTACTTC.

In this sample, this clonotype turned up many times. The chain has TRBV5-1 and TRBJ2-4; a weak D match, TRBD1 (5 bases). Germline CDR1 is SGHRS and CDR2 is YFSETQ. This CDR3 is 19 amino acids long. Trimming stripped 0 bases from V and 1 base from J, with 20 bases between. The CDR3 DNA reads as TGCGCCAGCAGCTTGGAACCCCTCCGATTACAGGAGGCCAAAAACATTCAGTACTTC. Translating it yields CASSLEPLRLQEAKNIQYF.

This clonotype was detected many times. The J gene is TRBJ1-5, the V gene TRBV2, with no clear D. V was cut by 1 base and J by 4 bases, with 8 bases left in between. Germline V gives CDR1 SNHLY, CDR2 FYNNEI. The CDR3 is 14 amino acids. The CDR3 region is CASSEGVLNQPQHF. The DNA of the CDR3 is TGTGCCAGCAGTGAAGGGGTATTAAATCAGCCCCAGCATTTT.

The genes are TRBV7-8 and TRBJ2-1, with D perhaps given as TRBD1 or TRBD2 (7 bases each). Germline-derived CDR1 and CDR2 are SGHVS and FQNEAQ. The CDR3 extends over 17 amino acids. V lost 5 bases and J lost 9, with 26 bases in between. The CDR3 loop reads CASSPPAGDRRLGEQFF. As DNA, the CDR3 is TGTGCCAGCAGCCCACCCGCGGGGGACAGACGGTTAGGTGAGCAGTTCTTC.

This clonotype has at least ten counts. The rearrangement uses TRBV7-6 and TRBJ2-1; 14 bases align to TRBD2. J lost 7 bases, V lost 5 bases, and 4 bases had no gene match. Germline assignment: CDR1 SGHVS and CDR2 FNYEAQ. The CDR3 is 15 amino acids. CDR3: CASSIGTSGRNEQFF. The CDR3 DNA follows: TGTGCCAGCAGCATCGGGACTAGCGGGAGAAATGAGCAGTTCTTC.

J is TRBJ2-7 and V is TRBV28; the match to TRBD2 covers 9 bases. In germline, CDR1 is MDHEN, CDR2 SYDVKM. V lost 8 bases, J lost 4 bases, and 15 bases stayed unmatched. The CDR3 has 16 amino acids. The CDR3 here is CASEGGASGKLYEQYV. In DNA form, the CDR3 reads TGTGCCAGCGAAGGCGGGGCTAGCGGGAAGCTTTACGAGCAGTACGTC.

This clonotype came up a few times. V and J are TRBV2 and TRBJ2-1; 7 bases are a match to TRBD2. This CDR3 is 13 amino acids long. Germline V gene sequence: CDR1 SNHLY, CDR2 FYNNEI. The V gene end was trimmed by 8 bases and the J gene end by 2 bases; junction bases not matched to a gene: 3. Here the CDR3 reads CASERDAYNEQFF. In nucleotides, the CDR3 is TGTGCCAGCGAGCGGGACGCCTACAATGAGCAGTTCTTC.

This clonotype was seen a few times. This chain uses TRBV5-1 with TRBJ2-1; 12 nucleotides agree with TRBD1. This CDR3 has 18 amino acids. Per the germline V gene, CDR1 is SGHRS and CDR2 is YFSETQ. J was trimmed by 6 bases and V by 0 bases; bases with no gene match: 10. The CDR3 is CASSLEGYRDRGRNEQFF. CDR3 nucleotides: TGCGCCAGCAGCTTGGAAGGGTACCGGGACAGGGGGCGCAATGAGCAGTTCTTC.

The genes are TRBV20-1 and TRBJ2-3; 10 nucleotides agree with TRBD2. CDR1 and CDR2 (germline): DFQATT, SNEGSKA (reference sequence). Germline trimming cut 6 bases from V and 13 bases from J; bases unmatched to any gene: 19. The CDR3 consists of 15 residues. This CDR3 is CSARPKIGTSEDKYF. DNA for the CDR3: TGCAGTGCGAGACCAAAGATCGGGACTAGCGAAGATAAGTATTTT.

This clonotype was counted ten times or more. The rearrangement links TRBV12-3 or TRBV12-4 to TRBJ1-1; D is ambiguous. V dropped 3 bases and J dropped 4 bases, with 12 bases sitting between them. The CDR3 is 14 amino acids. The CDR3 nucleotides are TGTGCCAGCAGTTTGGAGGGATCGACCACTGAAGCTTTCTTT. It yields the protein CASSLEGSTTEAFF.

This clonotype was detected only a few times. The chain links TRBV24-1 to TRBJ2-2; D not certain. CDR1 is KGHDR and CDR2 is SFDVKD in the germline V gene. V was pared by 3 bases and J by 5 bases, with 9 bases between. CDR3 length: 14 residues. CDR3 protein: CATSDKGYTGELFF. In nucleotides, the CDR3 is TGTGCCACCAGTGATAAGGGCTATACCGGGGAGCTGTTTTTT.

At least ten counts were recorded for this clonotype. The CDR3 protein is CASSSGQGSTEAFF. DNA of the CDR3: TGTGCCAGCAGTTCGGGACAGGGGAGCACTGAAGCTTTCTTT. V gene TRBV28 combines with J gene TRBJ1-1; 10 bases align to TRBD1. CDR1 MDHEN and CDR2 SYDVKM come from the germline V gene. V lost 4 bases and J lost 4; bases outside the gene matches: 3. The CDR3 spans 14 residues.

In this sample, this clonotype turned up a few times. The chain employs TRBV5-5 and TRBJ2-7; D not resolved. The germline V gene has CDR1 SGHKS and CDR2 YYEKEE (reference sequence). The CDR3 length is 13 residues. V was pared by 1 base and J by 0 bases, with 5 bases between. As DNA, the CDR3 is TGTGCCAGCAGCTTGTATAGCTCCTACGAGCAGTACGTC. It specifies CASSLYSSYEQYV.

At least ten counts were recorded for this clonotype. This chain links TRBV4-2 with TRBJ2-7; the D gene is possibly TRBD2 (5 bases). The CDR3 contains 13 residues. Trimming took off 4 bases at V and 0 bases at J, with 7 bases between the two ends. Germline CDR1 reads LGHNA; CDR2 reads YNFKEQ. The CDR3 nucleotides read TGTGCCAGCAGCCCGGGATTCTCCTACGAGCAGTACTTC. Protein product: CASSPGFSYEQYF.